This TCR beta chain was recovered during a study of T cell responses to AZD1222 COVID-19 vaccine. Study-level information: The study pooled second doses at about 4 or about 12 weeks.

Sequencing used immunoSEQ multiplex PCR; TCRdb keeps in-frame clones, though not all of them. The table includes some 120,000 clones, 80% to 90% detected once. Overall study findings and caveats: Only a handful of individuals given AZD1222 were seropositive at baseline. Spike as a whole was targeted by vaccine-associated CD4 TCRs, dominant at 160-218 and 743-854. Increases in Spike-specific TCR breadth and depth were seen after two AZD1222 doses.

Worth noting for this clone: The antigen remains undetermined.

CDR1 is KGHSH and CDR2 is LQKENI in the germline V gene. The trim removed 3 bases at V and 7 bases at J, leaving 7 bases unmatched. This CDR3 is built from 15 residues. This rearrangement joins TRBV18 to TRBJ2-1; 9 bases match TRBD2. The clonotype comes from an adult in good health. The sample in question was peripheral blood, obtained on day 0 of AZD1222 vaccination. CDR3 amino acids: CASSPREGNTNEQFF. DNA for the CDR3: TGTGCCAGCTCACCGCGGGAGGGGAATACGAATGAGCAGTTCTTC.